These T cell receptor beta chains were read from a single sample in a study of cytomegalovirus exposure and HLA in healthy donors. Sequencing was performed with immunoSEQ multiplex PCR; in TCRdb, only in-frame clones are kept and a portion is missing. The sample shows nearly 200,000 clones, approximately 87% of them seen only once. Sequencing was performed on PBMCs. The receptors originated from a man aged 30 to 39 in good health and CMV-seronegative. Both conserved end residues are trimmed from each CDR3. Not all rows give a size; the values are once, few, many and, for expanded clones, a class.

CDR3	J	size	V
ASGTRLSDTGELF	TRBJ2-2	.	TRBV11-2
ASSGGGRYNEQF	TRBJ2-1	.	TRBV7-9
ASSLFSGTGFYYEQY	TRBJ2-7	.	TRBV28
ASSLDVGRGGYT	TRBJ1-2	few	TRBV11-2
ASSLDLLAGAYNEQF	TRBJ2-1	.	TRBV5-5
ASSLGQGIDQPQH	TRBJ1-5	few	TRBV7-9
SVEDVPSSIAGERGEQF	TRBJ2-1	.	TRBV29-1
ASSPRGGEPLH	TRBJ1-6	.	TRBV18
ASSISWANQPQH	TRBJ1-5	.	TRBV19
ASSLTGFGEQY	TRBJ2-7	.	TRBV27
ASSQVFGGGETQY	TRBJ2-5	few	TRBV4-3
ASSLAPAGHSSYEQY	TRBJ2-7	.	TRBV7-9
ASSHPGGAHNEQF	TRBJ2-1	.	TRBV5-4
ASSYTPAGDQETQY	TRBJ2-5	.	TRBV6-6
ASSLLSGNEQF	TRBJ2-1	.	TRBV7-6
ASSLRGAREQY	TRBJ2-5	.	TRBV27
ASSASGTGATEAF	TRBJ1-1	.	TRBV5-1
ASSLARWTSGNTIY	TRBJ1-3	.	TRBV7-6
ASSIVSVIQRPRNEQF	TRBJ2-1	.	TRBV19
ASSEQEAF	TRBJ1-1	.	TRBV18
ASSQAHGQGSYEQY	TRBJ2-7	.	TRBV4-2
ASSLRDSGLD	TRBJ1-5	once	TRBV2
ASSSITENSPLH	TRBJ1-6	.	TRBV5-1
ASSLVGSQPQH	TRBJ1-5	.	TRBV11-2
ASSLNSYRPWEKLF	TRBJ1-4	.	TRBV28
ASSPGQGRETQY	TRBJ2-5	.	TRBV21-1
ASSFSRQSWTEAF	TRBJ1-1	once	TRBV6-5
AGQGARQETQY	TRBJ2-5	.	TRBV7-9
ASSLAGGNYGYT	TRBJ1-2	.	TRBV5-1
ASSHRTSGSTQY	TRBJ2-5	.	TRBV7-2
ASSSYLKTGTAGYEQY	TRBJ2-7	.	TRBV7-6
ATSGGIKATNEKLF	TRBJ1-4	.	TRBV15